The 3 T cell receptor beta chains reported below all come from one sample, sequenced in a study of blood T cell repertoires in COVID-19. The method was immunoSEQ multiplex PCR; TCRdb's version includes in-frame clones alone and lacks a portion of them. Seen here are a few hundred thousand clones, 70% to 85% observed once, and the top ten hold 0.85% to 0.9%. Sample: peripheral blood. These receptors all come from a human donor with COVID-19, enrolled during active disease. The donor label of this sample is uncertain.

The CDR3 sequence: CASSVGGNYNEQFF. CDR3 nucleotide sequence: TGTGCCAGCAGCGTAGGAGGGAACTACAATGAGCAGTTCTTC. This sequence joins TRBV9 and TRBJ2-1, with D perhaps matching TRBD2 (5 bases). Germline V lookup: CDR1 SGDLS, CDR2 YYNGEE. The CDR3 spans 14 residues. The V end lost 0 bases, the J end lost 3 bases, and 7 bases lay between the germline ends.

J is TRBJ2-1 and V is TRBV6-5; tentatively, D is TRBD2 (6 bases). Germline CDR1 reads MNHEY; CDR2 reads SVGAGI. V shed 10 bases and J shed 0 bases, with 10 bases lying between them. The CDR3 runs 13 residues. CDR3 amino acids: CATQGGSYNEQFF. CDR3 sequence (DNA): TGTGCCACCCAGGGAGGCTCCTACAATGAGCAGTTCTTC.

The chain recombines TRBV6-4 with TRBJ1-2; 8 positions match TRBD1. CDR1 and CDR2 from the germline V gene are MRHNA and SNTAGT. The CDR3 extends over 15 amino acids. With 6 bases clipped from V and 6 bases from J, the junction kept 12 bases outside the gene matches. CDR3 bases: TGTGCCAGCAGCACCAGGACAGGGTCTCTCGATGGCTACACCTTC. This encodes CASSTRTGSLDGYTF.